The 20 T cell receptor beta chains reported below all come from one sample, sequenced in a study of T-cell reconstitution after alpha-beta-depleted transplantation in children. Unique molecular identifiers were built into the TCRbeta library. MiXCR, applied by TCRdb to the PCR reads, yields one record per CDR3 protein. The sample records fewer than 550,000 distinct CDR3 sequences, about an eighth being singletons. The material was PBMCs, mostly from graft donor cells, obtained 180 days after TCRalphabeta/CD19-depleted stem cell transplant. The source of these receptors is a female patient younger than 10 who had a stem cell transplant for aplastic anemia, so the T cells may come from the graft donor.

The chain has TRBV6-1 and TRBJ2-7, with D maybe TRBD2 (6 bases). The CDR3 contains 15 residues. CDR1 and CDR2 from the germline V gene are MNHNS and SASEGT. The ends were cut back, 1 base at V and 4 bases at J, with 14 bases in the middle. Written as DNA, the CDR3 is TGTGCCAGCAGTGAAGGACCGGGAGCAGGTTACGAGCAGTACTTC. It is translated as CASSEGPGAGYEQYF.

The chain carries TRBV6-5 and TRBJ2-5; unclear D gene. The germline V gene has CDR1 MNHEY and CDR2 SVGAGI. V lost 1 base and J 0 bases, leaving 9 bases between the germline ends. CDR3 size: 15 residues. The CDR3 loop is CASSYWAPYQETQYF. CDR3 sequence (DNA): TGTGCCAGCAGTTACTGGGCCCCGTACCAAGAGACCCAGTACTTC.

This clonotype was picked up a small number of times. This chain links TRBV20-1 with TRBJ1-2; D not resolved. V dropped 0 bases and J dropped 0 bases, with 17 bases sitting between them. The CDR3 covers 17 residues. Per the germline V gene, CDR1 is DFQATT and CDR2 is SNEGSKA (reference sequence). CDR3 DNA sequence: TGCAGTGCTAGAGATACTCTCCCTACAAAGGCTAACTATGGCTACACCTTC. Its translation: CSARDTLPTKANYGYTF.

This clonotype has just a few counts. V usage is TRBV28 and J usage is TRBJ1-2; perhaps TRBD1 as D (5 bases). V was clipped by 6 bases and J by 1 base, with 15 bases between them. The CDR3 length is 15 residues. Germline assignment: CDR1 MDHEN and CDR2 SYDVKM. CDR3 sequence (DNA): TGTGCCAGCAGCCCTAGACAGAGTTTTAACTATGGCTACACCTTC. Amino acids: CASSPRQSFNYGYTF.

The CDR3 coding sequence is TGCAGTGCTAGAGACTCCCTAGAACACGACAGGGCGGGAAGAGATACGCAGTATTTT. Amino acids: CSARDSLEHDRAGRDTQYF. This chain links TRBV20-1 with TRBJ2-3; weak D call: TRBD1 (7 bases). CDR3 length: 19 amino acids. Germline-derived CDR1 and CDR2 are DFQATT and SNEGSKA (reference sequence). V gave up 0 bases and J gave up 5 bases, with 27 bases separating them.

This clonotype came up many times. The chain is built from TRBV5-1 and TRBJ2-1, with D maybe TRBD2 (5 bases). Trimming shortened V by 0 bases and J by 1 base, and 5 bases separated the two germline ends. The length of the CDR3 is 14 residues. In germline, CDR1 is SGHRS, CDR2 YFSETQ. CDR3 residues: CASSLGTSYNEQFF. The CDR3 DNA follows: TGCGCCAGCAGCTTGGGGACTTCCTACAATGAGCAGTTCTTC.

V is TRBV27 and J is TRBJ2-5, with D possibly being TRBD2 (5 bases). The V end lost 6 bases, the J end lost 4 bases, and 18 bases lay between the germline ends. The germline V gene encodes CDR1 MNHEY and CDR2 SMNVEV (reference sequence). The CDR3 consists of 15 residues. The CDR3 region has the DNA TGTGCCAGCAGCTTAGTCCAGCGGAGCGGAGAGACCCAGTACTTC. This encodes CASSLVQRSGETQYF.

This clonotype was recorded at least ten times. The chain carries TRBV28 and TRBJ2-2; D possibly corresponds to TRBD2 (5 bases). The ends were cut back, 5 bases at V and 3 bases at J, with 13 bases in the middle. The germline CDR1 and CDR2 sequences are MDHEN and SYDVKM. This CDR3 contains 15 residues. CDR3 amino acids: CASSPWGVDTGELFF. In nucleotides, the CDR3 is TGTGCCAGCAGTCCCTGGGGAGTTGACACCGGGGAGCTGTTTTTT.

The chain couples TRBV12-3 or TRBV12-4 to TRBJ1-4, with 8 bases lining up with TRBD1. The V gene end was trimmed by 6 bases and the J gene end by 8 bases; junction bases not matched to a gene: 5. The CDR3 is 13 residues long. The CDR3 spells CASRGQAVEKLFF. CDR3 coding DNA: TGTGCCAGCAGGGGACAGGCGGTAGAAAAACTGTTTTTT.

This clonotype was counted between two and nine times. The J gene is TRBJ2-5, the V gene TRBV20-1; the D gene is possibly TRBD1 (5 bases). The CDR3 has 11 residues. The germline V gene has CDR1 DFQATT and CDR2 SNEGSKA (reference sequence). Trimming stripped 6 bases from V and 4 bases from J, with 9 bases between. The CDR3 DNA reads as TGCAGTGCCGAAAGGGGAGAGACCCAGTACTTC. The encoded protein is CSAERGETQYF.

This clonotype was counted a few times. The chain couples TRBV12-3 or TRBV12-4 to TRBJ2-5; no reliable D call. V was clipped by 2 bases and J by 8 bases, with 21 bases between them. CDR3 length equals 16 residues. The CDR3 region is CASSLRPNLRASTQYF. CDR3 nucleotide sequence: TGTGCCAGCAGTTTACGGCCAAACCTCCGGGCAAGCACCCAGTACTTC.

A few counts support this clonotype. CDR3 DNA sequence: TGTGCCAGCAGTTCCTCACCCGTTAGCAGTTACACCGGGGAGCTGTTTTTT. It encodes CASSSSPVSSYTGELFF. This sequence joins TRBV28 and TRBJ2-2; D gene uncertain. With 4 bases removed from V and 3 bases from J, the gap between germline ends came to 18 bases. This CDR3 has 17 amino acids. Germline CDR1 is MDHEN and CDR2 is SYDVKM.

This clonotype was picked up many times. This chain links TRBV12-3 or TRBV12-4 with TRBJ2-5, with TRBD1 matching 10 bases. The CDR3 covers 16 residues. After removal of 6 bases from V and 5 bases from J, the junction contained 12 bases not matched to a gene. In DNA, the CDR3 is TGTGCCAGCAGCTCAGCCTCGACAGGGGGCGAGGAGACCCAGTACTTC. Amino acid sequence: CASSSASTGGEETQYF.

CDR3 in DNA: TGCAGTGCGGTAAATCAGCGGGAGTACTCCTACAATGAGCAGTTCTTC. It is translated as CSAVNQREYSYNEQFF. The V call is TRBV20-1, the J call TRBJ2-1; 8 positions agree with TRBD2. The J segment lost 0 bases and the V segment lost 6 bases, leaving 10 bases of the junction unmatched. In germline, CDR1 is DFQATT, CDR2 SNEGSKA (reference sequence). The CDR3 totals 16 residues.

The chain's CDR3 is CASNGFEAQYF. The CDR3 region has the DNA TGTGCCAGCAACGGGTTTGAGGCCCAGTACTTC. The chain is built from TRBV25-1 and TRBJ2-5; unclear D gene. V lost 7 bases and J lost 9, with 12 bases in between. Germline CDR1 is MGHDK and CDR2 is SYGVNS. This CDR3 spans 11 amino acids.

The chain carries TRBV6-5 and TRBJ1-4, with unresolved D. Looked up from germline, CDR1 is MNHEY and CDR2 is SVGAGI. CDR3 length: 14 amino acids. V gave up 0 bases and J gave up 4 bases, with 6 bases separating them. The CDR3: CASSYSGINEKLFF. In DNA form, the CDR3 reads TGTGCCAGCAGTTACTCGGGGATTAATGAAAAACTGTTTTTT.

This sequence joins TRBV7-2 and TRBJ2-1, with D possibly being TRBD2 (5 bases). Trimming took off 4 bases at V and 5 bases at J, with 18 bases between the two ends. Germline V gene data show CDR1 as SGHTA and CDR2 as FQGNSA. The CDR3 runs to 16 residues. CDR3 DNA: TGTGCCAGCAGCTCCCTCGGCGGGCCTACTCACAATGAGCAGTTCTTC. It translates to CASSSLGGPTHNEQFF.

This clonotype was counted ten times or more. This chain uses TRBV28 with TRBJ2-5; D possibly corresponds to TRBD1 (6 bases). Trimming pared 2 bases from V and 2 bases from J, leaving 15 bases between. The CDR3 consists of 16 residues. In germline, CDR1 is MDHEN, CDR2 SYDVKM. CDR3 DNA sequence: TGTGCCAGCAGTTTACCCGAAGGGACAAGACAAGAGACCCAGTACTTC. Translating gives CASSLPEGTRQETQYF.

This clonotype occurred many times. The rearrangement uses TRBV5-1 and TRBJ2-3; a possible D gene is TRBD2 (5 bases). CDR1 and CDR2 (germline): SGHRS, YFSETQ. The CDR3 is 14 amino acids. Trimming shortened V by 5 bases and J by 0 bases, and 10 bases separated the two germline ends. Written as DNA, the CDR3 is TGCGCCAGCAGGGGCGGGCCGAGCACAGATACGCAGTATTTT. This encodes CASRGGPSTDTQYF.

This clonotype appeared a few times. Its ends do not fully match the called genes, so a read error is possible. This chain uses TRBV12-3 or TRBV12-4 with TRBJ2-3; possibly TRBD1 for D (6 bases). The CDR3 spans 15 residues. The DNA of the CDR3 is TGTGCCAGCGGTTTAGACAGGACTCGAGCAGATACGCAGTATTTT. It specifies CASGLDRTRADTQYF.